The clone carrying this T cell receptor beta chain was observed a few times. Antigen: not known. The data were taken from a study of cytomegalovirus exposure and HLA in healthy donors. The study, taken as a whole, reports: One later analysis reportedly identified an Asian-associated ancestry cluster that showed fewer N-insertions than the approximately 700-donor mean. Researchers catalogued over 150 TCR beta chains as cytomegalovirus-associated. Later analysis found that TCR beta chains associated with HLA were more clonally expanded than other, equally common chains.

V lost 8 bases to trimming and J lost 9 bases; unmatched junction nucleotides: 4. This CDR3 has 11 residues. Germline values: CDR1 SNHLY, CDR2 FYNNEI. The PCR contained 60 Vbeta and 13 Jbeta primers. Generated by immunoSEQ multiplex PCR, the TCRdb table keeps only in-frame clones and is missing some. The sample includes hundreds of thousands of clones, about 78% of them seen just once. Sequenced: PBMCs. The rearrangement joins TRBV2 to TRBJ1-5, with 7 bases identical to TRBD1. The clonotype comes from a male donor in good health and CMV-seronegative. The CDR3 sequence: CASRAGGPQHF. CDR3 coding DNA: TGTGCCAGCCGAGCAGGGGGGCCCCAGCATTTT.